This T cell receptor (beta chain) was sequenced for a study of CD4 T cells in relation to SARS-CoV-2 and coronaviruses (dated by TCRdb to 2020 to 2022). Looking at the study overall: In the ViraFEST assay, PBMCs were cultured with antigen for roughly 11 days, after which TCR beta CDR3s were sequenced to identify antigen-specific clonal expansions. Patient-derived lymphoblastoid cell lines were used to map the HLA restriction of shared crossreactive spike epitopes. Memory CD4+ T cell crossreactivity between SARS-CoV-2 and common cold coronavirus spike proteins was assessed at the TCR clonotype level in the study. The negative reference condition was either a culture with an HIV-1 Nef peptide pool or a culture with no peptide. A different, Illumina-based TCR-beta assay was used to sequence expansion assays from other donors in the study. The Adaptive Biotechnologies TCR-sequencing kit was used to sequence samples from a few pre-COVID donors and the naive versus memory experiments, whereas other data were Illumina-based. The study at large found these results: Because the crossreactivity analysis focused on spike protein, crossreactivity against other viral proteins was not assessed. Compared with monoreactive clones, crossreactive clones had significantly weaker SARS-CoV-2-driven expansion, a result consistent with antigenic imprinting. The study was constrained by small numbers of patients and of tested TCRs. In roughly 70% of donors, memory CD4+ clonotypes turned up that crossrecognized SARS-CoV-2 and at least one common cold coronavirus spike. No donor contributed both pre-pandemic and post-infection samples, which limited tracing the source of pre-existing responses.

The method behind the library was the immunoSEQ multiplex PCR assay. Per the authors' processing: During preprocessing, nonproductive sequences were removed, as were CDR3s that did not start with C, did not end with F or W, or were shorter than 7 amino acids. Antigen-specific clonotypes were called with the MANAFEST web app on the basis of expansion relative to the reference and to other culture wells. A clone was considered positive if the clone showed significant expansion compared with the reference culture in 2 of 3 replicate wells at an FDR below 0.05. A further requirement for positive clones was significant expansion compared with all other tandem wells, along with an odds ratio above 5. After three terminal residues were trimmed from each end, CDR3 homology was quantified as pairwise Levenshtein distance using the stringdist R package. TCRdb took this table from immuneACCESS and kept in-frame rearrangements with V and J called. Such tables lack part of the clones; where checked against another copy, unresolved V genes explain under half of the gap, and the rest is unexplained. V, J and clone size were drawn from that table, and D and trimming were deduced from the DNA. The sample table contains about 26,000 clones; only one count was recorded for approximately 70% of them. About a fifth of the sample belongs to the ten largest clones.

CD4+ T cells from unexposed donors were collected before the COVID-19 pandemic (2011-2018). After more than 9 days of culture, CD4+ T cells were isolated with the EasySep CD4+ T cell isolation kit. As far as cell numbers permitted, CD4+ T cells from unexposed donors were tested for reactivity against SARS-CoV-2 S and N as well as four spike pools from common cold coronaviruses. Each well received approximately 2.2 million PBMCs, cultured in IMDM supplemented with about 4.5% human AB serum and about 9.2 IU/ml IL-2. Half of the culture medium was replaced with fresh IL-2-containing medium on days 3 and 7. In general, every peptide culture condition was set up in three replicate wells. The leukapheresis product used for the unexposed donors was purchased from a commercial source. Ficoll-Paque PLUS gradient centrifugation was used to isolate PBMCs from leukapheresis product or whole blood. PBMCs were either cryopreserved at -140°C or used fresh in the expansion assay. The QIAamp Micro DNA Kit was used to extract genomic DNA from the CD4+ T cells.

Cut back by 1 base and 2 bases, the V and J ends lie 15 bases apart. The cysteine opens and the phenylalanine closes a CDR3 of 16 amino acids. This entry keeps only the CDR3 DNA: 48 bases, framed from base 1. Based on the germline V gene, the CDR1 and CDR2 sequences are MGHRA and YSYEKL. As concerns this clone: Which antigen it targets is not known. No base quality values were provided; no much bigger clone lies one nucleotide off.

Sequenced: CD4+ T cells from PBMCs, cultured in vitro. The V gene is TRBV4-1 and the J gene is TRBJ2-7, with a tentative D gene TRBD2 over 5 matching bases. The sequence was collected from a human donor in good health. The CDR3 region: CASSQVVWTSTYEQYF. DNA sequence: TGCGCCAGCAGCCAAGTGGTATGGACTTCCACCTACGAGCAGTACTTC.